This T cell receptor beta chain derives from a study of blood T cell repertoires in COVID-19. Study-level background: Acute and convalescent COVID-19 samples came from the United States, Italy and Spain. Sample material is recorded as cDNA or gDNA derived from T cells, B-cell-depleted T cells, or PBMCs.

Only in-frame clones appear in the TCRdb table, and some are missing; sequencing was by immunoSEQ multiplex PCR. This repertoire shows 35,000 to 40,000 clones, about 79% found once; its top ten account for 20% to 30%. Looked up from germline, CDR1 is MNHEY and CDR2 is SVGAGI. V was pared by 7 bases and J by 4 bases, with 10 bases of the junction left unmatched. The CDR3 contains 15 residues. The source of this sequence is a human donor with acute or convalescent COVID-19. The donor label of this sample is uncertain. The V call is TRBV6-5, the J call TRBJ2-7; 10 bases are a match to TRBD1. Sample: peripheral blood. In DNA, the CDR3 is TGTGCCAGCACCTCCCGGGGACAGGGGCTTTACGAGCAGTACTTC. Translated: CASTSRGQGLYEQYF.